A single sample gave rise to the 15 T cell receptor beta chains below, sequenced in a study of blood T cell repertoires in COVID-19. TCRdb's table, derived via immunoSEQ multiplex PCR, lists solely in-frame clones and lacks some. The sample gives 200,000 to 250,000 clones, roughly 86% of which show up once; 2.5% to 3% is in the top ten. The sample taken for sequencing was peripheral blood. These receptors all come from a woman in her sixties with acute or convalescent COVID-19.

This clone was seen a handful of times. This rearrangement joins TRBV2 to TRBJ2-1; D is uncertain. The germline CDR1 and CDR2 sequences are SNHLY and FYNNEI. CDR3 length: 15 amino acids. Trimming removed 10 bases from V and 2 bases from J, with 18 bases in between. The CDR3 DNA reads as TGTGCCACTGTCCCAGGCCTCACCCCCTACAATGAGCAGTTCTTC. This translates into CATVPGLTPYNEQFF.

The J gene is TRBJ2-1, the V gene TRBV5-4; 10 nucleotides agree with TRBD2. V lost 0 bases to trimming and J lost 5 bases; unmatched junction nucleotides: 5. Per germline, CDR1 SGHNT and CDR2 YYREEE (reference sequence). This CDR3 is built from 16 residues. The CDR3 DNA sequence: TGTGCCAGCAGCTTGGTGGCGGGACTAGCGAACAATGAGCAGTTCTTC. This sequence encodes CASSLVAGLANNEQFF.

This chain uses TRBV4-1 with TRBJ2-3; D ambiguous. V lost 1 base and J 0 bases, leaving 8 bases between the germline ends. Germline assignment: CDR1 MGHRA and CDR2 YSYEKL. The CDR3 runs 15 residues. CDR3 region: CASSQGVRSTDTQYF. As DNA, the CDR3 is TGCGCCAGCAGCCAAGGGGTCAGGAGCACAGATACGCAGTATTTT.

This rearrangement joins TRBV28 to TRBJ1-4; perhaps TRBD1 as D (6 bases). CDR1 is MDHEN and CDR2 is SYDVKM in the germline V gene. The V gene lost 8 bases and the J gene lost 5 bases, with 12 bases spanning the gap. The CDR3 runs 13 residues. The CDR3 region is CASYTGMNEKLFF. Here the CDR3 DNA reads TGTGCCAGCTATACAGGGATGAATGAAAAACTGTTTTTT.

CDR3 sequence (DNA): TGTGCCAGCAGTCCGCCTTCCGGGACATACTCTCTCGGCTATGGCTACACCTTC. It translates to CASSPPSGTYSLGYGYTF. The chain uses TRBV28 and TRBJ1-2; maybe TRBD1 (6 bases). In germline, CDR1 is MDHEN, CDR2 SYDVKM. V was shortened by 5 bases and J by 4 bases, with 26 bases between the two germline ends. The CDR3 loop spans 18 amino acids.

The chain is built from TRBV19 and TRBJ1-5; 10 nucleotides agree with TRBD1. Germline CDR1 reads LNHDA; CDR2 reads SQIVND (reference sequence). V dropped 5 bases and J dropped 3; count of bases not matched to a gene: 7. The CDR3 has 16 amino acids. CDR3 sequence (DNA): TGTGCCAGTAGTCCGAGGGGACAGGGGTTCAATCAGCCCCAGCATTTT. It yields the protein CASSPRGQGFNQPQHF. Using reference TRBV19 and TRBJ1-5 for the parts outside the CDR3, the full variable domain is DGGITQSPKYLFRKEGQNVTLSCEQNLNHDAMYWYRQDPGQGLRLIYYSQIVNDFQKGDIAEGYSVSREKKESFPLTVTSAQKNPTAFYLCASSPRGQGFNQPQHFGDGTRLSIL.

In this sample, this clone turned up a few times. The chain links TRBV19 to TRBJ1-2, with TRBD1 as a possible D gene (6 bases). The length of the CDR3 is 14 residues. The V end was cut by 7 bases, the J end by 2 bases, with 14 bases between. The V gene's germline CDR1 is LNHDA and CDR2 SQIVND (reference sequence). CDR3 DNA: TGTGCCAGTATCAGAGGACAGCAGAACTATGGCTACACCTTC. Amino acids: CASIRGQQNYGYTF.

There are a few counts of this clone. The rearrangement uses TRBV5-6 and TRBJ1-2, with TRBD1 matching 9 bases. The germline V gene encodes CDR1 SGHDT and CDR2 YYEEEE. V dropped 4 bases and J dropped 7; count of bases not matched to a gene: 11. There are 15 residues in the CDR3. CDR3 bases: TGTGCCAGCAGCGGAATACAGGGGGCGGCCGCTGGCTACACCTTC. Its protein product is CASSGIQGAAAGYTF.

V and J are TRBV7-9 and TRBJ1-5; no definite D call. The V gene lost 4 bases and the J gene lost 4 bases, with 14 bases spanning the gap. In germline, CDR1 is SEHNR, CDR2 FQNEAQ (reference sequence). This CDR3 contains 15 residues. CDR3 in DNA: TGTGCCAGCAGCTCCTCCATGGCCTCAAATCAGCCCCAGCATTTT. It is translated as CASSSSMASNQPQHF. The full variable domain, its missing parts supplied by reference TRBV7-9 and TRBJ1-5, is DTGVSQNPRHKITKRGQNVTFRCDPISEHNRLYWYRQTLGQGPEFLTYFQNEAQLEKSRLLSDRFSAERPKGSFSTLEIQRTEQGDSAMYLCASSSSMASNQPQHFGDGTRLSIL.

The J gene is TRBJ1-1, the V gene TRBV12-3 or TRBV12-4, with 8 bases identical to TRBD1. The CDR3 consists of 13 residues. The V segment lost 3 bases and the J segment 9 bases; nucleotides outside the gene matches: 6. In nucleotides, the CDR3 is TGTGCCAGCAGTTTTTCGGGACAGGTGAAAGCTTTCTTT. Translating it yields CASSFSGQVKAFF.

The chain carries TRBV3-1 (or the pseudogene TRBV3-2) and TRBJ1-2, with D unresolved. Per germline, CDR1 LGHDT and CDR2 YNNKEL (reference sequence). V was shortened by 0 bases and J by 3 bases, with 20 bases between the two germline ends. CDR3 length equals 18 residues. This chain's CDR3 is CASSQDGPGLNWDYGYTF. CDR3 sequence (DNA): TGTGCCAGCAGCCAAGATGGGCCAGGACTAAACTGGGACTATGGCTACACCTTC.

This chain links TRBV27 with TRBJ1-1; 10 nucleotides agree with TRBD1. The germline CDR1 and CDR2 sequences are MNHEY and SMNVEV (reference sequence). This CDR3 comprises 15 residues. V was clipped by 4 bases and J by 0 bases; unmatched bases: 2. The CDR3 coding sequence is TGTGCCAGCAGTTGGGGGACAGGGGTGAACACTGAAGCTTTCTTT. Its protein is CASSWGTGVNTEAFF.

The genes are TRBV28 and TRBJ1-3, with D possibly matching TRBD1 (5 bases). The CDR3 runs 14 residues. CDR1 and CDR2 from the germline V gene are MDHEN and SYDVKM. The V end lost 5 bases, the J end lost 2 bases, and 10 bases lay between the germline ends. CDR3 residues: CASSPGGAGNTIYF. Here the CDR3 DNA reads TGTGCCAGCAGTCCGGGGGGAGCTGGAAACACCATATATTTT.

This CDR3 is CASSPEGQGVYGYTF. CDR3 bases: TGTGCCAGCAGCCCAGAAGGACAGGGGGTATATGGCTACACCTTC. The chain recombines TRBV9 with TRBJ1-2; 10 nucleotides agree with TRBD1. The germline V gene encodes CDR1 SGDLS and CDR2 YYNGEE. The CDR3 covers 15 residues. With 4 bases clipped from V and 5 bases from J, the junction kept 8 bases outside the gene matches. Supplemented by reference TRBV9 and TRBJ1-2, the full variable domain reads DSGVTQTPKHLITATGQRVTLRCSPRSGDLSVYWYQQSLDQGLQFLIQYYNGEERAKGNILERFSAQQFPDLHSELNLSSLELGDSALYFCASSPEGQGVYGYTFGSGTRLTVV.

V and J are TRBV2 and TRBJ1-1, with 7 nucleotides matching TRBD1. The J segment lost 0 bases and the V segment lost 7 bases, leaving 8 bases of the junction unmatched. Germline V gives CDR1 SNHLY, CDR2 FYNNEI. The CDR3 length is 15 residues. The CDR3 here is CASTSTGRMNTEAFF. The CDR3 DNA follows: TGTGCCAGCACTTCGACAGGGAGGATGAACACTGAAGCTTTCTTT. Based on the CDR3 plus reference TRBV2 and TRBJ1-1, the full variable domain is EPEVTQTPSHQVTQMGQEVILRCVPISNHLYFYWYRQILGQKVEFLVSFYNNEISEKSEIFDDQFSVERPDGSNFTLKIRSTKLEDSAMYFCASTSTGRMNTEAFFGQGTRLTVV.